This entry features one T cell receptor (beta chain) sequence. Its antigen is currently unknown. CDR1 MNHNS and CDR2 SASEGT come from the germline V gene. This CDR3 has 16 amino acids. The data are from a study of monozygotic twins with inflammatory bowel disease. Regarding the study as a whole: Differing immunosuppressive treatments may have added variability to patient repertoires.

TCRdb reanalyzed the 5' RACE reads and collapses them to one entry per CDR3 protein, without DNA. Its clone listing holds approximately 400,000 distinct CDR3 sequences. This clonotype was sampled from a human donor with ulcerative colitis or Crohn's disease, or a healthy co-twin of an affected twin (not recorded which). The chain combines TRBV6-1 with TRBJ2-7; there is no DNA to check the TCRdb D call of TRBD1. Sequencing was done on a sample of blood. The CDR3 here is CASSLFSRATTYEQYF.